What follows are 25 T cell receptor beta chains derived from one specimen sequenced in a study of cytomegalovirus exposure and HLA in healthy donors. Use of 60 Vbeta and 13 Jbeta primers characterized the PCR. The table came from immunoSEQ multiplex PCR; TCRdb's copy has only in-frame clones and leaves some out. The repertoire includes some 140,000 clones, about four fifths of them detected once, and roughly 1.2% sits in the top ten. Sequenced: PBMCs. Receptors originate from a male donor in good health and CMV-seropositive.

This rearrangement joins TRBV6-5 to TRBJ1-6, with TRBD1 matching over 9 bases. There are 16 residues in the CDR3. Per the germline V gene, CDR1 is MNHEY and CDR2 is SVGAGI. J gave up 9 bases and V 2 bases, and 8 bases lay outside the gene matches. DNA of the CDR3: TGTGCCAGCAGTTACCACGGACAGGGGATGGGTTCACCCCTCCACTTT. Its protein is CASSYHGQGMGSPLHF.

The CDR3 DNA is TGCGCCAGCAGCCAAGATGGCAGGGCCGAGCAGTACTTC. This encodes CASSQDGRAEQYF. The V call is TRBV4-1, the J call TRBJ2-7, with D maybe TRBD1 (5 bases). The ends were cut back, 0 bases at V and 6 bases at J, with 9 bases in the middle. CDR1 and CDR2 (germline): MGHRA, YSYEKL. CDR3 size: 13 residues.

The rearrangement joins TRBV5-6 to TRBJ2-7; 7 nucleotides match TRBD1. Germline lookup yields CDR1 SGHDT and CDR2 YYEEEE. The CDR3 is made up of 11 amino acids. Trimming cost V 8 bases and J 6 bases; bases outside gene matches: 5. CDR3 in amino acids: CASMDRLEQYF. In nucleotides, the CDR3 is TGTGCCAGTATGGACAGGCTCGAGCAGTACTTC. The variable domain in full, completed from reference TRBV5-6 and TRBJ2-7, reads DAGVTQSPTHLIKTRGQQVTLRCSPKSGHDTVSWYQQALGQGPQFIFQYYEEEERQRGNFPDRFSGHQFPNYSSELNVNALLLGDSALYLCASMDRLEQYFGPGTRLTVT.

The V and J genes are TRBV5-8 and TRBJ2-7; D ambiguous. Trimming removed 0 bases at V and 3 bases at J, with 10 bases between. The CDR3 has 14 amino acids. CDR1 is SGHTS and CDR2 is YDEGEE in the germline V gene. Here the CDR3 reads CASSLGTPYYEQYF. For the CDR3, the DNA is TGTGCCAGCAGCTTGGGTACTCCATACTACGAGCAGTACTTC. The whole variable domain, remainder taken from reference TRBV5-8 and TRBJ2-7, is EAGVTQSPTHLIKTRGQQATLRCSPISGHTSVYWYQQALGLGLQFLLWYDEGEERNRGNFPPRFSGRQFPNYSSELNVNALELEDSALYLCASSLGTPYYEQYFGPGTRLTVT.

This clone was seen a handful of times. The V gene is TRBV10-1, the J gene TRBJ2-7; 7 bases match TRBD2. CDR1 and CDR2 (germline): WNHNN, SYGVQD (reference sequence). The CDR3 consists of 14 residues. Trimming took 3 bases from V and 1 from J; bases not matched to a gene: 3. CDR3 sequence reads: CASSDPGGSYEQYF. The CDR3 coding sequence is TGCGCCAGCAGTGACCCCGGGGGGTCCTACGAGCAGTACTTC.

The V gene is TRBV21-1, the J gene TRBJ2-1; the table calls TRBD1, which could not be checked here. TRBV21-1 is termed a pseudogene. The CDR3 length is 17 residues. The CDR3 DNA reads as TGTGCCAGCAGCAAAGGGGACCCGGGACAGGGGGACAATGAGCAGTTCTTC. This codes for CASSKGDPGQGDNEQFF.

The chain carries TRBV13 and TRBJ2-7; 9 bases match TRBD1. Germline assignment: CDR1 PRHDT and CDR2 FYEKMQ (reference sequence). V shed 5 bases, J shed 4 bases, and the junction held 3 bases outside the gene matches. CDR3 length: 13 residues. The CDR3 protein is CASSGTGRYEQYF. The CDR3 region has the DNA TGTGCCAGCAGCGGGACAGGGAGGTACGAGCAGTACTTC.

The chain carries TRBV4-2 and TRBJ2-7; 9 bases line up with TRBD2. The CDR3 runs to 18 residues. Unmatched junction bases numbered 12, after V lost 0 bases and J lost 3 bases. The germline V gene encodes CDR1 LGHNA and CDR2 YNFKEQ. In DNA form, the CDR3 reads TGTGCCAGCAGCCAAGAAGGTGAAGCGGGGGGACCCTACTACGAGCAGTACTTC. This gives the protein CASSQEGEAGGPYYEQYF.

The chain uses TRBV28 and TRBJ2-5; 14 bases agree with TRBD2. Trimming removed 5 bases from V and 3 bases from J; junction bases left unmatched: 5. The CDR3 length is 16 residues. From germline, CDR1 is MDHEN and CDR2 SYDVKM. DNA for the CDR3: TGTGCCAGCAGTCTATCGACTAGCGGGAGGGAAGAGACCCAGTACTTC. This codes for CASSLSTSGREETQYF.

This rearrangement joins TRBV28 to TRBJ2-7; 14 nucleotides align to TRBD2. Germline trimming cut 6 bases from V and 2 bases from J; bases unmatched to any gene: 9. CDR3 size: 17 residues. CDR1 is MDHEN, CDR2 SYDVKM, per germline. The DNA of the CDR3 is TGTGCCAGCAGCCGCCCGCCGGGACTAGCGGGAGCCTACGAGCAGTACTTC. Its translation is CASSRPPGLAGAYEQYF.

In its sample, this clone was seen once. The chain uses TRBV7-6 and TRBJ1-6, with 9 bases matching TRBD1. V trimming: 4 bases; J trimming: 8 bases; junction bases outside the gene matches: 3. Germline lookup yields CDR1 SGHVS and CDR2 FNYEAQ. The CDR3 is 14 amino acids. CDR3 amino acids: CASSSGQGYSPLHF. DNA for the CDR3: TGTGCCAGCAGCTCCGGACAGGGGTATTCACCCCTCCACTTT. Looking up the rest from reference TRBV7-6 and TRBJ1-6 gives the full variable domain: GAGVSQSPRYKVTKRGQDVALRCDPISGHVSLYWYRQALGQGPEFLTYFNYEAQQDKSGLPNDRFSAERPEGSISTLTIQRTEQRDSAMYRCASSSGQGYSPLHFGNGTRLTVT.

V and J are TRBV9 and TRBJ2-3; D gene ambiguous. The CDR3 spans 17 residues. Germline V gene data show CDR1 as SGDLS and CDR2 as YYNGEE. V lost 6 bases and J lost 0, with 20 bases in between. The CDR3 region has the DNA TGTGCCAGCACCGGAGATGTCGCTACTCCTAGCACAGATACGCAGTATTTT. Translating it yields CASTGDVATPSTDTQYF.

The V call is TRBV2, the J call TRBJ1-4; perhaps TRBD1 as D (6 bases). Trimming shortened V by 4 bases and J by 4 bases, and 13 bases separated the two germline ends. Germline loops: CDR1 SNHLY, CDR2 FYNNEI. The CDR3 has 15 residues. CDR3: CASSGMDSYNEKLFF. The DNA of the CDR3 is TGTGCCAGCAGTGGGATGGACAGCTATAATGAAAAACTGTTTTTT.

The J gene is TRBJ2-2, the V gene TRBV5-1, with 7 bases aligning to TRBD1. CDR3 length: 15 residues. Germline CDR1 and CDR2: SGHRS and YFSETQ. V shed 4 bases, J shed 2 bases, and the junction held 5 bases outside the gene matches. The CDR3 DNA follows: TGCGCCAGCAGCGTCACAGGGGAAAACACCGGGGAGCTGTTTTTT. Translation gives CASSVTGENTGELFF.

The V and J genes are TRBV7-2 and TRBJ2-7; 11 bases fit TRBD2. The CDR3 totals 17 residues. Germline CDR1 is SGHTA and CDR2 is FQGNSA. Trimming took 1 base from V and 5 from J; bases not matched to a gene: 10. CDR3 loop: CASSLVSGGADFHEQYF. CDR3 DNA: TGTGCCAGCAGCTTAGTTAGCGGGGGGGCCGATTTCCACGAGCAGTACTTC.

The gene calls are TRBV27 and TRBJ2-3; 8 positions agree with TRBD2. Trimming cost V 5 bases and J 0 bases; bases outside gene matches: 10. The CDR3 covers 17 residues. Germline assignment: CDR1 MNHEY and CDR2 SMNVEV (reference sequence). The CDR3: CASSPRGSGASTDTQYF. Written as DNA, the CDR3 is TGTGCCAGCAGTCCCCGTGGTAGCGGGGCTAGCACAGATACGCAGTATTTT.

The rearrangement links TRBV19 to TRBJ2-7, with D perhaps TRBD2 (5 bases). CDR3 length: 14 residues. From germline, CDR1 is LNHDA and CDR2 SQIVND (reference sequence). V was shortened by 1 base and J by 2 bases, with 9 bases between the two germline ends. CDR3 loop: CASSIGTPTYEQYF. DNA for the CDR3: TGTGCCAGTAGTATAGGGACTCCTACCTACGAGCAGTACTTC.

In this sample, this clone turned up once. The chain combines TRBV12-5 with TRBJ2-2, with D possibly matching TRBD1 (5 bases). The ends were cut back, 8 bases at V and 5 bases at J, with 15 bases in the middle. This CDR3 comprises 14 residues. Germline loops: CDR1 LGHNT, CDR2 FRNRAP. CDR3 bases: TGTGCTAGTATAGCCAGGGCATGGACCGGGGAGCTGTTTTTT. It encodes CASIARAWTGELFF.

V and J are TRBV4-1 and TRBJ2-1; TRBD2 agrees at 14 bases. The CDR3 runs to 20 residues. The germline gives CDR1 MGHRA, CDR2 YSYEKL. The ends lost 8 bases at V and 8 bases at J; junction bases unmatched: 23. This CDR3 reads CASYLKIRLAGGPSQDEQFF. CDR3 in DNA: TGCGCCAGCTACCTTAAAATAAGACTAGCGGGGGGGCCGTCTCAGGATGAGCAGTTCTTC.

This chain joins TRBV28 and TRBJ1-1, with D tentatively TRBD1 (6 bases). With 6 bases removed from V and 7 bases from J, the gap between germline ends came to 12 bases. Germline assignment: CDR1 MDHEN and CDR2 SYDVKM. The CDR3 sequence is 12 residues long. The CDR3 bases are TGTGCCAGCAGCCCGGACAGAGATGAAGCTTTCTTT. This sequence encodes CASSPDRDEAFF.

The J gene is TRBJ2-2, the V gene TRBV14, with 9 bases fitting TRBD2. The V and J ends lost 6 bases and 7 bases, in that order; junction bases with no gene match: 15. Germline lookup yields CDR1 SGHDN and CDR2 FVKESK. CDR3 size: 17 residues. The CDR3 nucleotides are TGTGCCAGCAGTCCTGCCGGGACTAGCTTTAATAGCGGGGAGCTGTTTTTT. It codes for CASSPAGTSFNSGELFF.

The chain recombines TRBV27 with TRBJ1-2, with 8 bases identical to TRBD1. Germline loops: CDR1 MNHEY, CDR2 SMNVEV (reference sequence). This CDR3 is 17 amino acids long. After removal of 2 bases from V and 8 bases from J, the junction contained 16 bases not matched to a gene. The CDR3 sequence: CASSLRGQAAWTAGYTF. In DNA, the CDR3 is TGTGCCAGCAGTTTACGGGGACAGGCAGCTTGGACGGCGGGCTACACCTTC.

V and J are TRBV7-3 and TRBJ1-1; the D is unclear. V was cut by 7 bases and J by 3 bases, with 15 bases left in between. The germline V gene encodes CDR1 SGHTA and CDR2 FQGTGA. The CDR3 runs to 14 residues. The CDR3 sequence is CASTLDGEDTEAFF. The CDR3 DNA follows: TGTGCCAGCACCCTGGACGGGGAAGACACTGAAGCTTTCTTT. The complete variable domain, with remaining parts taken from reference TRBV7-3 and TRBJ1-1, reads GAGVSQTPSNKVTEKGKYVELRCDPISGHTALYWYRQSLGQGPEFLIYFQGTGAADDSGLPNDRFFAVRPEGSVSTLKIQRTERGDSAVYLCASTLDGEDTEAFFGQGTRLTVV.

This rearrangement joins TRBV7-8 to TRBJ2-7; the match to TRBD1 covers 11 bases. Trimming cost V 5 bases and J 3 bases; bases outside gene matches: 6. The CDR3 has 15 residues. In germline, CDR1 is SGHVS, CDR2 FQNEAQ. In nucleotides, the CDR3 is TGTGCCAGCAGCGCTCTCGGGACAGGGGGCTACGAGCAGTACTTC. Encoded protein: CASSALGTGGYEQYF.

The V and J genes are TRBV6-1 and TRBJ2-7; 14 nucleotides agree with TRBD2. Germline assignment: CDR1 MNHNS and CDR2 SASEGT. Unmatched junction bases numbered 12, after V lost 4 bases and J lost 4 bases. The CDR3 runs 18 residues. The CDR3 is CASSVIGTSGSLRYEQYF. The CDR3 bases are TGTGCCAGCAGTGTCATTGGGACTAGCGGGAGTCTAAGGTACGAGCAGTACTTC.